These 25 T cell receptor beta chains were sequenced from one sample in a study of control samples from healthy donors and cancer patients. Only in-frame clones appear in the TCRdb table, and some are missing; sequencing was by immunoSEQ multiplex PCR. The sample lists 35,000 to 45,000 clones; less than 85% were seen once. The sequencing sample was made of blood. The receptors were sampled from a man in his sixties in good health.

A single count supports this clone. The rearrangement joins TRBV5-6 to TRBJ2-3; D gene unclear. V was shortened by 2 bases and J by 2 bases, with 6 bases between the two germline ends. This CDR3 has 13 residues. The germline V gene encodes CDR1 SGHDT and CDR2 YYEEEE. The CDR3 sequence: CASSFDTTDTQYF. The CDR3 DNA reads as TGTGCCAGCAGCTTTGATACCACAGATACGCAGTATTTT.

This chain uses TRBV7-2 with TRBJ1-4, with TRBD1 identical over 7 bases. Germline V gives CDR1 SGHTA, CDR2 FQGNSA. V trimming: 2 bases; J trimming: 7 bases; junction bases outside the gene matches: 1. The CDR3 is 13 residues long. This CDR3 is CASSLTGVEKLFF. The CDR3 region has the DNA TGTGCCAGCAGCTTAACAGGGGTTGAAAAACTGTTTTTT.

V gene TRBV6-6 combines with J gene TRBJ1-1, with D hard to call. V lost 7 bases and J 6 bases, leaving 9 bases between the germline ends. CDR1 and CDR2 (germline): MNHNY, SVGAGI (reference sequence). This CDR3 comprises 11 residues. In DNA form, the CDR3 reads TGTGCCAGCACCCTGTGGGCTGAAGCTTTCTTT. Protein sequence: CASTLWAEAFF.

The chain combines TRBV6-2 or TRBV6-3 with TRBJ2-7; 7 nucleotides line up with TRBD1. This CDR3 has 15 amino acids. Germline lookup yields CDR1 MNHEY and CDR2 SVGEGT. The V gene end was trimmed by 5 bases and the J gene end by 0 bases; junction bases not matched to a gene: 7. The CDR3 DNA is TGTGCCAGCAGTCCCGGACAGGCACTCTCCTACGAGCAGTACTTC. Protein: CASSPGQALSYEQYF.

The chain combines TRBV28 with TRBJ1-6; weak D call: TRBD1 (5 bases). V shed 5 bases and J shed 7 bases, with 12 bases lying between them. The CDR3 has 14 amino acids. CDR1 and CDR2 (germline): MDHEN, SYDVKM. The CDR3 loop reads CASSPGTVNSPLHF. The CDR3 nucleotides are TGTGCCAGCAGTCCCGGGACGGTGAATTCACCCCTCCACTTT.

The genes are TRBV4-2 and TRBJ2-7; 10 bases map to TRBD2. Germline CDR1 is LGHNA and CDR2 is YNFKEQ. J gave up 6 bases and V 4 bases, and 15 bases lay outside the gene matches. The CDR3 runs 17 residues. CDR3 nucleotides: TGTGCCAGCAGCCTTTCCGCTAGCGGGAGTGTAACGGTCGAGCAGTACTTC. This translates into CASSLSASGSVTVEQYF.

The chain combines TRBV3-1 (or the pseudogene TRBV3-2) with TRBJ1-4, with D perhaps TRBD1 (5 bases). The CDR3 runs 17 residues. Per germline, CDR1 LGHDT and CDR2 YNNKEL (reference sequence). The ends were cut back, 1 base at V and 0 bases at J, with 12 bases in the middle. In DNA, the CDR3 is TGTGCCAGCAGCCAAGGCACAGGTGAGGCAACTAATGAAAAACTGTTTTTT. Its translation: CASSQGTGEATNEKLFF.

This sequence joins TRBV5-1 and TRBJ2-1, with TRBD2 matching over 14 bases. CDR1 is SGHRS, CDR2 YFSETQ, per germline. The CDR3 has 21 amino acids. V was clipped by 4 bases and J by 2 bases; unmatched bases: 17. The CDR3 sequence is CASSTHGGTSGSGRAYNEQFF. As DNA, the CDR3 is TGCGCCAGCAGCACACATGGCGGGACTAGCGGGAGCGGGAGGGCCTACAATGAGCAGTTCTTC.

The V call is TRBV28, the J call TRBJ1-5, with 8 bases fitting TRBD1. CDR3 length: 14 amino acids. In germline, CDR1 is MDHEN, CDR2 SYDVKM. J gave up 4 bases and V 6 bases, and 5 bases lay outside the gene matches. The CDR3 region has the DNA TGTGCCAGCAGGCGGACAGGGAATAATCAGCCCCAGCATTTT. This gives the protein CASRRTGNNQPQHF.

The gene calls are TRBV3-1 (or the pseudogene TRBV3-2) and TRBJ2-6, with D possibly being TRBD1 (5 bases). Germline CDR1 is LGHDT and CDR2 is YNNKEL (reference sequence). CDR3 length: 18 amino acids. Trimming removed 1 base at V and 2 bases at J, with 15 bases between. The DNA for the CDR3 is TGTGCCAGCAGCCAAGGTGTCAGGGCGGTAACTGGGGCCAACGTCCTGACTTTC. It is translated as CASSQGVRAVTGANVLTF.

The J gene is TRBJ2-1, the V gene TRBV2; 11 nucleotides agree with TRBD2. This CDR3 has 16 residues. The germline V gene has CDR1 SNHLY and CDR2 FYNNEI. V dropped 3 bases and J dropped 9; count of bases not matched to a gene: 10. CDR3 DNA: TGTGCCAGCAGTGACACCGGACTAGCGGGTGTGGGTGAGCAGTTCTTC. Translated: CASSDTGLAGVGEQFF.

This clone was detected once. The rearrangement joins TRBV28 to TRBJ2-7; 15 nucleotides align to TRBD2. This CDR3 spans 15 amino acids. Germline values: CDR1 MDHEN, CDR2 SYDVKM. V shed 4 bases and J 5 bases; nucleotides not matched to a gene: 3. CDR3 in amino acids: CASSSGTSGRHEQYF. The CDR3 DNA follows: TGTGCCAGCAGTTCTGGGACTAGCGGGAGGCACGAGCAGTACTTC.

The chain uses TRBV28 and TRBJ1-1; 8 bases line up with TRBD1. V lost 6 bases, J lost 4 bases, and 16 bases stayed unmatched. Germline CDR1 reads MDHEN; CDR2 reads SYDVKM. The CDR3 is 17 residues long. In DNA form, the CDR3 reads TGTGCCAGCAGCGACCCTGACAGGGGCCTCTTGGGCACTGAAGCTTTCTTT. Translated, it gives CASSDPDRGLLGTEAFF.

The V gene is TRBV27, the J gene TRBJ1-1; 8 bases fit TRBD1. V was clipped by 3 bases and J by 1 base; unmatched bases: 1. The CDR3 has 14 amino acids. Germline lookup yields CDR1 MNHEY and CDR2 SMNVEV (reference sequence). The CDR3 here is CASSFGQGNTEAFF. CDR3 DNA sequence: TGTGCCAGCAGTTTCGGACAGGGGAACACTGAAGCTTTCTTT.

J is TRBJ1-1 and V is TRBV5-1, with 8 bases fitting TRBD1. J lost 7 bases, V lost 3 bases, and 11 bases had no gene match. Germline V gives CDR1 SGHRS, CDR2 YFSETQ. This CDR3 has 15 residues. The CDR3 here is CASSYDGQGALEAFF. In nucleotides, the CDR3 is TGCGCCAGCAGCTATGATGGACAGGGCGCACTTGAAGCTTTCTTT.

The rearrangement uses TRBV5-1 and TRBJ1-1, with 9 positions matching TRBD1. Germline-derived CDR1 and CDR2 are SGHRS and YFSETQ. This CDR3 has 16 residues. V lost 4 bases and J lost 2; bases outside the gene matches: 9. In DNA, the CDR3 is TGCGCCAGCAGCCCCCGGACAGGGGCGGCAAACACTGAAGCTTTCTTT. Translation: CASSPRTGAANTEAFF.

V is TRBV9 and J is TRBJ1-6; TRBD1 aligns across 7 bases. The CDR3 is made up of 16 amino acids. J lost 6 bases, V lost 3 bases, and 9 bases had no gene match. Germline V gene sequence: CDR1 SGDLS, CDR2 YYNGEE. The CDR3 DNA is TGTGCCAGCAGCGCCCAGACGAGACAGGGTAATTCACCCCTCCACTTT. This translates into CASSAQTRQGNSPLHF.

The chain uses TRBV2 and TRBJ1-2, with D possibly being TRBD1 (5 bases). The CDR3 covers 12 residues. Trimming shortened V by 4 bases and J by 3 bases, and 6 bases separated the two germline ends. Germline values: CDR1 SNHLY, CDR2 FYNNEI. CDR3 in amino acids: CASSGDHYGYTF. CDR3 in DNA: TGTGCCAGCAGTGGGGACCACTATGGCTACACCTTC.

In this sample, this clone turned up a few times. The chain is built from TRBV5-4 and TRBJ2-3, with no clear D. The CDR3 totals 16 residues. Germline V gene data show CDR1 as SGHNT and CDR2 as YYREEE (reference sequence). The ends were cut back, 1 base at V and 10 bases at J, with 22 bases in the middle. The CDR3 nucleotides read TGTGCCAGCAGCTTGTATGGCGGAAGGGCCCCCTCCGCGCAGTATTTT. Translated: CASSLYGGRAPSAQYF.

The chain joins TRBV6-5 to TRBJ2-2, with D possibly TRBD1 on 6 matching bases. In germline, CDR1 is MNHEY, CDR2 SVGAGI. Trimming shortened V by 2 bases and J by 1 base, and 8 bases separated the two germline ends. The CDR3 runs to 15 residues. In DNA form, the CDR3 reads TGTGCCAGCAGTTACGTCAGGGGGAACACCGGGGAGCTGTTTTTT. Translation: CASSYVRGNTGELFF.

The chain is built from TRBV3-1 (or the pseudogene TRBV3-2) and TRBJ2-1; D gene uncertain. V lost 6 bases to trimming and J lost 5 bases, with 14 bases between them. The CDR3 sequence is 14 residues long. Germline CDR1 is LGHDT and CDR2 is YNNKEL (reference sequence). DNA of the CDR3: TGTGCCAGCAGTCCAATGTCAAGAAACAATGAGCAGTTCTTC. It codes for CASSPMSRNNEQFF.

The chain is built from TRBV28 and TRBJ2-5; D tentatively fits TRBD1 or TRBD2 (5 bases each). The CDR3 sequence is 17 residues long. V was trimmed by 5 bases and J by 5 bases, leaving 24 bases between them. CDR1 is MDHEN and CDR2 is SYDVKM in the germline V gene. The chain's CDR3 is CASSPTYGTPSVETQYF. The DNA of the CDR3 is TGTGCCAGCAGTCCTACCTACGGGACCCCCTCGGTGGAGACCCAGTACTTC.

This chain connects TRBV6-1 to TRBJ2-7, with D possibly matching TRBD1 (6 bases). V was clipped by 2 bases and J by 3 bases, with 20 bases between them. The CDR3 has 17 residues. The germline V gene has CDR1 MNHNS and CDR2 SASEGT. CDR3 bases: TGTGCCAGCAGTGAATTACAGGGCTCGCGTTCAGACTACGAGCAGTACTTC. Amino acids: CASSELQGSRSDYEQYF.

V is TRBV20-1 and J is TRBJ2-1; a weak D match, TRBD1 (5 bases). V lost 3 bases and J lost 5, with 11 bases in between. The CDR3 totals 13 residues. Germline V gene data show CDR1 as DFQATT and CDR2 as SNEGSKA (reference sequence). The CDR3 is CSASNPRDNEQFF. CDR3 nucleotides: TGCAGTGCTAGTAATCCCAGGGACAATGAGCAGTTCTTC.

The chain combines TRBV6-5 with TRBJ2-2; D might be TRBD1 (5 bases). Between the trimmed V and J ends, which lost 7 bases and 6 bases, there was a span of 18 bases. The CDR3 extends over 15 amino acids. Germline V gives CDR1 MNHEY, CDR2 SVGAGI. The CDR3 loop is CASTTWGKSPGELFF. CDR3 in DNA: TGTGCCAGCACCACCTGGGGCAAATCCCCCGGGGAGCTGTTTTTT.